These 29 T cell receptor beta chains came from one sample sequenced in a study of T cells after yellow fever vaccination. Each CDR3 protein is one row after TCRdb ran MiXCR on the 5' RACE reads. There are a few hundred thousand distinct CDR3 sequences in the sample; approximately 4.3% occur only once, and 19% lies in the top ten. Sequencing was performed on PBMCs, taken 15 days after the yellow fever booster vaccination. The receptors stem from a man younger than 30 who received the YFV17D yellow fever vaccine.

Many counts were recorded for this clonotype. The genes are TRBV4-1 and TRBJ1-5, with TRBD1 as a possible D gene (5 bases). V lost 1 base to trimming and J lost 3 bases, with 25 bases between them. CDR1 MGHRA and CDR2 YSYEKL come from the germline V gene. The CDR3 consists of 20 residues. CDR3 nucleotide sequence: TGCGCCAGCAGCCAAGTTTGGCCCACGACGCGCTCCAGGGTCAATCAGCCCCAGCATTTT. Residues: CASSQVWPTTRSRVNQPQHF.

The chain's CDR3 is CACKRGAETQYF. The CDR3 DNA is TGTGCCTGCAAGAGGGGGGCAGAGACCCAGTACTTC. The chain links TRBV12-3 or TRBV12-4 to TRBJ2-5, with D possibly being TRBD1 or TRBD2 (6 bases each). This CDR3 is 12 amino acids long. With 11 bases removed from V and 4 bases from J, the gap between germline ends came to 14 bases.

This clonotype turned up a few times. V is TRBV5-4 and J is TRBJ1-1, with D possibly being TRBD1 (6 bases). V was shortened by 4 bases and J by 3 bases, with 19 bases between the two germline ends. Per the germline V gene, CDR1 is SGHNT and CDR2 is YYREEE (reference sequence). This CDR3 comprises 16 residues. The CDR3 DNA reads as TGTGCCAGCAGCCGCCGGACCGCAGGGGTGCACACTGAAGCTTTCTTT. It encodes CASSRRTAGVHTEAFF.

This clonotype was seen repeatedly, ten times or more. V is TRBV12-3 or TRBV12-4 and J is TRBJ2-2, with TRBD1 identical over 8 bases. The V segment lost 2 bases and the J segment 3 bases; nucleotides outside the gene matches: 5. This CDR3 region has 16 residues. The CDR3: CASSLSPGGYTGELFF. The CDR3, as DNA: TGTGCCAGCAGTTTATCCCCAGGGGGCTACACCGGGGAGCTGTTTTTT.

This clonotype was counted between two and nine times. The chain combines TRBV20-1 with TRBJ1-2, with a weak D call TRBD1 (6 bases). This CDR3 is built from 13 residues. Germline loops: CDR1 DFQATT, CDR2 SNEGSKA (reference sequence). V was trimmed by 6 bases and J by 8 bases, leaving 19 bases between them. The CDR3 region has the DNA TGCAGTGCCCCGAGGGTCAGGGGCGGCGGCTACACCTTC. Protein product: CSAPRVRGGGYTF.

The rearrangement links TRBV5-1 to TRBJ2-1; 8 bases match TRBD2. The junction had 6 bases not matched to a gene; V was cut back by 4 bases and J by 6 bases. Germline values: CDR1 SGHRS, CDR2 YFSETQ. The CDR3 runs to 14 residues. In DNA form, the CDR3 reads TGCGCCAGCAGCCTCGGGACTAGTAGCAATGAGCAGTTCTTC. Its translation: CASSLGTSSNEQFF.

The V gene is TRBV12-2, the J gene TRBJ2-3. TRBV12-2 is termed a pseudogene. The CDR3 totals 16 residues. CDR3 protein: CASRLAVRYSTDTQYF. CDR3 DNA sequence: TGTGCAAGTCGCTTAGCGGTCAGGTATAGCACAGATACGCAGTATTTT.

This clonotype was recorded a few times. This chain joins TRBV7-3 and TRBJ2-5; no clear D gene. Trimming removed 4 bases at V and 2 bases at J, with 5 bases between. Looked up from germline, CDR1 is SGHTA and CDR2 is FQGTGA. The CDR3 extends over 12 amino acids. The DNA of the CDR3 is TGTGCCAGCAGCTCGAATCAAGAGACCCAGTACTTC. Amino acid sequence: CASSSNQETQYF.

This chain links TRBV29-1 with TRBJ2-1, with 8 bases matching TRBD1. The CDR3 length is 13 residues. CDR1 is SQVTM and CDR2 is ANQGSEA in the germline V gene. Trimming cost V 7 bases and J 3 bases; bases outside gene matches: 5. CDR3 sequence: CSGQGTYYNEQFF. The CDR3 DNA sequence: TGCAGCGGACAGGGGACATACTACAATGAGCAGTTCTTC.

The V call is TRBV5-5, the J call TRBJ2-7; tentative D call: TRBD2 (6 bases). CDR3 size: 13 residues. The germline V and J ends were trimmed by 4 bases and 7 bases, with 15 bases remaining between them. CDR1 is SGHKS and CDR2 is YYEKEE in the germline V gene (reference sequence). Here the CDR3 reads CASSGFPRGEQYF. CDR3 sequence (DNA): TGTGCCAGCAGCGGATTCCCCCGGGGGGAGCAGTACTTC. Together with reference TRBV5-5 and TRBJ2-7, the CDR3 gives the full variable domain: DAGVTQSPTHLIKTRGQQVTLRCSPISGHKSVSWYQQVLGQGPQFIFQYYEKEERGRGNFPDRFSARQFPNYSSELNVNALLLGDSALYLCASSGFPRGEQYFGPGTRLTVT.

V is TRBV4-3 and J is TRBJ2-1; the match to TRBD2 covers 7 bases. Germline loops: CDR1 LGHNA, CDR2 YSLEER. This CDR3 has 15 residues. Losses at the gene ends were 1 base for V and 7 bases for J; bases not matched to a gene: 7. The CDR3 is CASSQAAGSANEQFF. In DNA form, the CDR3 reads TGCGCCAGCAGCCAAGCAGCGGGGTCAGCGAATGAGCAGTTCTTC.

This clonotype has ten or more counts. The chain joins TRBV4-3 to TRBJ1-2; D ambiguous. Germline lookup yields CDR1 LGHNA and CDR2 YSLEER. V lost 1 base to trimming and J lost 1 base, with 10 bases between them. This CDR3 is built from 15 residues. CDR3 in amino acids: CASSQVRKINYGYTF. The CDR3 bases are TGCGCCAGCAGCCAAGTCAGGAAGATTAACTATGGCTACACCTTC.

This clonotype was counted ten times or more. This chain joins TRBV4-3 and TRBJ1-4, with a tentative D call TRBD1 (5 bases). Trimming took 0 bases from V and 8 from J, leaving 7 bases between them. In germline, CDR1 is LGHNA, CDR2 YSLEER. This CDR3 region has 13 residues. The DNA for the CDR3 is TGCGCCAGCAGCCAAGATGGGGGAGAAAAACTGTTTTTT. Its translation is CASSQDGGEKLFF.

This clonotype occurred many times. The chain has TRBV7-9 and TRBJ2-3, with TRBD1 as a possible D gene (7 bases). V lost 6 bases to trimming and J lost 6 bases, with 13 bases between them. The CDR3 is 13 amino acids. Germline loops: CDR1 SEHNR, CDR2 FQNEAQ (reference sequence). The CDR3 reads CASRLQGRDTQYF. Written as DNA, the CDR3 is TGTGCCAGCAGATTACAGGGGAGGGATACGCAGTATTTT.

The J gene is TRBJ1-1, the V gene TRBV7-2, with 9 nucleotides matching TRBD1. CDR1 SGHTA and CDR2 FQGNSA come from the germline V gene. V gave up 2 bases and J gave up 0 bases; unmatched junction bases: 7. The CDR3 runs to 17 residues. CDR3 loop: CASSLTGTGRMNTEAFF. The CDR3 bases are TGTGCCAGCAGCTTAACCGGGACAGGGCGCATGAACACTGAAGCTTTCTTT. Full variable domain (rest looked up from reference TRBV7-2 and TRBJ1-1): GAGVSQSPSNKVTEKGKDVELRCDPISGHTALYWYRQSLGQGLEFLIYFQGNSAPDKSGLPSDRFSAERTGGSVSTLTIQRTQQEDSAVYLCASSLTGTGRMNTEAFFGQGTRLTVV.

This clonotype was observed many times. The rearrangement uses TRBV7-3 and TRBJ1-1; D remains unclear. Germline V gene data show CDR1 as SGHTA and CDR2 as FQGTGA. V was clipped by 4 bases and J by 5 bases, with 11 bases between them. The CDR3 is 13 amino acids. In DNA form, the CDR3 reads TGTGCCAGCAGCTGGGCTTTTCGGACTGAAGCTTTCTTT. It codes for CASSWAFRTEAFF.

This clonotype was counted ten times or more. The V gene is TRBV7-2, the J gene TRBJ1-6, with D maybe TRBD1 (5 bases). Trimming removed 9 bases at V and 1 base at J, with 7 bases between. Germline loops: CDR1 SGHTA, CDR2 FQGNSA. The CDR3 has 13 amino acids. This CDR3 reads CASGGSYNSPLHF. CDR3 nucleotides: TGTGCCAGTGGGGGGTCCTATAATTCACCCCTCCACTTT. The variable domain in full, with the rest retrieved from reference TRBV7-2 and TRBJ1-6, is GAGVSQSPSNKVTEKGKDVELRCDPISGHTALYWYRQSLGQGLEFLIYFQGNSAPDKSGLPSDRFSAERTGGSVSTLTIQRTQQEDSAVYLCASGGSYNSPLHFGNGTRLTVT.

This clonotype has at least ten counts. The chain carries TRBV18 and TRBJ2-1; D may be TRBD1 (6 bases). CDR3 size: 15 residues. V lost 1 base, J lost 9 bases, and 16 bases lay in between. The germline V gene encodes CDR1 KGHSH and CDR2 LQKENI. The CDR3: CASSPQLQGSAEQFF. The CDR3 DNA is TGTGCCAGCTCACCACAACTACAGGGATCGGCTGAGCAGTTCTTC.

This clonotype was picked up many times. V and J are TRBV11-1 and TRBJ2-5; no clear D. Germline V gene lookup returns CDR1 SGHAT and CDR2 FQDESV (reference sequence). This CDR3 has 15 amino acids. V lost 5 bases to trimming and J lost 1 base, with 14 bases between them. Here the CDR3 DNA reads TGTGCCAGCAGCCCCCCCGGCTGGAGCCAAGAGACCCAGTACTTC. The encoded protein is CASSPPGWSQETQYF.

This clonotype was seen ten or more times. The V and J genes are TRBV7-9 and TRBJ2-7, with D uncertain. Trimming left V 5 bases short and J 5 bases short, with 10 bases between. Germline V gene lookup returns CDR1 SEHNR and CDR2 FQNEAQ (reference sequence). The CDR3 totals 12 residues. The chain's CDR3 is CASSTEANEQYV. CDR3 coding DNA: TGTGCCAGCAGCACGGAAGCGAACGAGCAGTACGTC.

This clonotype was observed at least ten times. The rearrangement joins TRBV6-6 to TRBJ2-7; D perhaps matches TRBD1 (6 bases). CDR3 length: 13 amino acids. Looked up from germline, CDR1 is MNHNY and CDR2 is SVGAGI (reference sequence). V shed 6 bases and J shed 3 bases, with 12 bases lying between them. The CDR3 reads CASSEDRFYEQYF. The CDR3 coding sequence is TGTGCCAGCAGCGAAGACAGGTTCTACGAGCAGTACTTC.

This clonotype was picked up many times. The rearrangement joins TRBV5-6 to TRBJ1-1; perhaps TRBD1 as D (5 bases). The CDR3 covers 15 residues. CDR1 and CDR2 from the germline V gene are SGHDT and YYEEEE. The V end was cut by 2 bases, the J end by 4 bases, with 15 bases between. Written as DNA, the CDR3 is TGTGCCAGCAGCTTTGTGGGGCGCGGGGTCACTGAAGCTTTCTTT. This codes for CASSFVGRGVTEAFF.

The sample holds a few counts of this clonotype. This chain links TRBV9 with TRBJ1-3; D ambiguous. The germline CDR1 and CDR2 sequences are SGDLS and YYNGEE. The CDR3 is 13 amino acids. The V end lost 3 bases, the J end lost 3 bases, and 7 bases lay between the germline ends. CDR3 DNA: TGTGCCAGCAGCGCCTTAATTGGAAACACCATATATTTT. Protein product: CASSALIGNTIYF. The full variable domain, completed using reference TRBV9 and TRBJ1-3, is DSGVTQTPKHLITATGQRVTLRCSPRSGDLSVYWYQQSLDQGLQFLIQYYNGEERAKGNILERFSAQQFPDLHSELNLSSLELGDSALYFCASSALIGNTIYFGEGSWLTVV.

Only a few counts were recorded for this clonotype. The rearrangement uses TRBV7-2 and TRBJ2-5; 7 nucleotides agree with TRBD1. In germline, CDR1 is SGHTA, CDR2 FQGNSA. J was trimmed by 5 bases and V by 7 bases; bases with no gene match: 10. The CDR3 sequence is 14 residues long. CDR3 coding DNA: TGTGCCAGCACCCAGGGGGTGGGGTTCGAGACCCAGTACTTC. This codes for CASTQGVGFETQYF.

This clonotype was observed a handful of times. CDR3 sequence (DNA): TGCAGTGCTCCTGACAGGGGAAGCAATCAGCCCCAGCATTTT. As protein: CSAPDRGSNQPQHF. The rearrangement links TRBV20-1 to TRBJ1-5, with 8 nucleotides matching TRBD1. Trimming at V came to 5 bases and at J to 1 base, leaving 4 bases not matched to a gene. CDR1 and CDR2 (germline): DFQATT, SNEGSKA (reference sequence). This CDR3 is 14 amino acids long.

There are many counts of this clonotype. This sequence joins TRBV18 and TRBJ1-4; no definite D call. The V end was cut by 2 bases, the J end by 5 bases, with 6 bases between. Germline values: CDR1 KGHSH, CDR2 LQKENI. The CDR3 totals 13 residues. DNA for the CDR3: TGTGCCAGCTCACCAGGTCGGAATGAAAAACTGTTTTTT. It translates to CASSPGRNEKLFF.

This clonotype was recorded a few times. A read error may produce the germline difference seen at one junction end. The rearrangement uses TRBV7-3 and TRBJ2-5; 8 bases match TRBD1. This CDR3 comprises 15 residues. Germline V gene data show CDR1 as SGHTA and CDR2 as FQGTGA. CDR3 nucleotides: TGTGCCAGCAGCGTAACAGGGGGAACTTTGGAGACCCAGTACTTC. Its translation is CASSVTGGTLETQYF.

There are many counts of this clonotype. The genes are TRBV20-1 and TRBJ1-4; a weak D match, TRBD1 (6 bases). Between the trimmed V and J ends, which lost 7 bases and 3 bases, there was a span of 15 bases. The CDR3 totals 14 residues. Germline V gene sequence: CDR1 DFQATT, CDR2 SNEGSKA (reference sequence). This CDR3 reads CSVPPPGANEKLFF. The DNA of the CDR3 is TGCAGTGTTCCGCCCCCAGGGGCTAATGAAAAACTGTTTTTT.

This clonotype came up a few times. This CDR3 is CASSLRAITGELFF. The CDR3 region has the DNA TGTGCCAGCAGTTTAAGGGCGATAACCGGGGAGCTGTTTTTT. The V call is TRBV28, the J call TRBJ2-2; unclear D gene. CDR1 is MDHEN, CDR2 SYDVKM, per germline. V was cut by 2 bases and J by 5 bases, with 9 bases left in between. The CDR3 has 14 residues.